Listed below are T cell receptor beta chains from one sample, sequenced in a study of regulatory T cells in long-lasting Graves disease. TCRdb re-analysed the multiplex PCR reads in MiXCR, keeping a single row per CDR3 protein. The sample comprises fewer than 550,000 distinct CDR3 sequences, roughly 21% of which are singletons, and roughly 7.7% rests with the top ten. Sequencing was performed on peripheral blood mononuclear cells (PBMCs), taken when the disease was refractory, from a patient treated with antithyroid drugs. The receptors stem from a female donor with Graves disease. Both conserved end residues are part of each CDR3.

>TRBV6-1|TRBJ1-1
CASRLVRDGSTEAFF
>TRBV12-5|TRBJ2-2
CASGLLPMGQGDTGELFF
>TRBV2|TRBJ2-5
CASRSGGGWVETQYF
>TRBV7-2|TRBJ2-5
CASSLGPQETQYF
>TRBV10-3|TRBJ2-7
CAISESPGATYEQYF
>TRBV28|TRBJ2-4
CASSLNLRVAKNIQYF
>TRBV20-1|TRBJ2-7
CSARGQGAREQYF
>TRBV20-1|TRBJ1-4
CSPLGLGYRGGEKLFF
>TRBV30|TRBJ1-6
CAWSSKYNSPLHF
>TRBV12-3/TRBV12-4|TRBJ1-5
CASSSPGQGAQPQHF
>TRBV9|TRBJ1-3
CASSVVGSPGNTIYF
>TRBV29-1|TRBJ1-1
CSALDRAMNTEAFF
>TRBV18|TRBJ1-6
CASSPRTAGDPPLHF
>TRBV6-1|TRBJ2-7
CASTLGQGSYEQYF
>TRBV7-9|TRBJ1-2
CASRPGGGNDYGYTF
>TRBV10-3|TRBJ1-5
CAISPGTTGNQPQHF
>TRBV20-1|TRBJ2-7
CSARGTSGSSVYEQYF
>TRBV28|TRBJ2-1
CASMTSGSYNEQFF
>TRBV7-3|TRBJ2-2
CASSFAGSAGELFF
>TRBV11-1|TRBJ1-1
CASSPRRDDTEAFF
>TRBV20-1|TRBJ2-5
CSARGGGLAVWYQETQYF
>TRBV12-3/TRBV12-4|TRBJ2-5
CASTTTEQETQYF
>TRBV20-1|TRBJ1-1
CSARDLTGRGTEAFF
>TRBV28|TRBJ1-5
CASSLFGFNQPQHF
>TRBV12-3/TRBV12-4|TRBJ1-2
CASSFQALYGYTF
>TRBV25-1|TRBJ2-1
CASSDYLINEQFF
>TRBV15|TRBJ1-5
CATSDRATNQPQHF
>TRBV20-1|TRBJ2-1
CSARDLGWAASSYNEQFF
>TRBV5-6|TRBJ1-4
CASSFRQGSEKLFF
>TRBV28|TRBJ1-6
CASSLPDFGSPLHF
>TRBV20-1|TRBJ2-1
CSARSRPSSGRVSYNEQFF
>TRBV28|TRBJ2-7
CASSSRTGYEQYF
>TRBV6-2/TRBV6-3|TRBJ1-2
CASSYSDAGVGYTF
>TRBV20-1|TRBJ1-2
CSARSGQGAVYYGYTF